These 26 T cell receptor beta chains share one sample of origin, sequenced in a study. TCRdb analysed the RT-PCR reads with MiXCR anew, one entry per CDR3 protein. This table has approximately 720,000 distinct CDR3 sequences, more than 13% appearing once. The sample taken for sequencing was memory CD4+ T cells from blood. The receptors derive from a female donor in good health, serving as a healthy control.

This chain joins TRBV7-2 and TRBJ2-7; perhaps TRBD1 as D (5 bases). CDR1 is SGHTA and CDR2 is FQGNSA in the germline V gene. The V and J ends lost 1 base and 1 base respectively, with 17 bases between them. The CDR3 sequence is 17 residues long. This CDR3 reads CASSLGKIQGSSYEQYF. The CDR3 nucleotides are TGTGCCAGCAGCTTAGGGAAGATTCAGGGTTCTTCCTACGAGCAGTACTTC.

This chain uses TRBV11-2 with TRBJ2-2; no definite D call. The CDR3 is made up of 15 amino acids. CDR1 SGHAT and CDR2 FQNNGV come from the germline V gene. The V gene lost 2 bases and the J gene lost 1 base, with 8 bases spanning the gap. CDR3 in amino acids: CASSLRRRNTGELFF. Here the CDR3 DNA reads TGTGCCAGCAGCTTAAGAAGACGGAACACCGGGGAGCTGTTTTTT.

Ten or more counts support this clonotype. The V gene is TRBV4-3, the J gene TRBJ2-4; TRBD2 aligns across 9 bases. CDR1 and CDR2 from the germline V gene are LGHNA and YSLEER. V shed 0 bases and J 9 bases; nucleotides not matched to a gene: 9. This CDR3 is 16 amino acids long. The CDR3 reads CASSQESSAGGGIQYF. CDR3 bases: TGCGCCAGCAGCCAAGAAAGCTCGGCGGGAGGGGGCATTCAGTACTTC.

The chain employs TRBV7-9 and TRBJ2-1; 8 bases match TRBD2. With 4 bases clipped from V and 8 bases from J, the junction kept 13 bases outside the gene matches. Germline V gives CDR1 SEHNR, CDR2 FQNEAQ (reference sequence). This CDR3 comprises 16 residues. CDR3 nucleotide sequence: TGTGCCAGCAGCTCCCCGGGCAGCGGGGGTAAGGATGAGCAGTTCTTC. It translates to CASSSPGSGGKDEQFF. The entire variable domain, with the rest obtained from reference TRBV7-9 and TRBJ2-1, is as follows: DTGVSQNPRHKITKRGQNVTFRCDPISEHNRLYWYRQTLGQGPEFLTYFQNEAQLEKSRLLSDRFSAERPKGSFSTLEIQRTEQGDSAMYLCASSSPGSGGKDEQFFGPGTRLTVL.

CDR3 sequence (DNA): TGCGCCAGCAGCCAAGATCACACAGCTAACTATGGCTACACCTTC. It is translated as CASSQDHTANYGYTF. This chain joins TRBV4-1 and TRBJ1-2; D remains ambiguous. CDR3 length: 15 residues. CDR1 and CDR2 (germline): MGHRA, YSYEKL. The V and J ends lost 0 bases and 0 bases respectively, with 8 bases between them.

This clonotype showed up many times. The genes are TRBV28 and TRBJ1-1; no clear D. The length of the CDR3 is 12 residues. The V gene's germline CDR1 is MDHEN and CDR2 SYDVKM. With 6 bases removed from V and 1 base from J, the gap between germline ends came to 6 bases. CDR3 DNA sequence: TGTGCCAGCAGGTCCCCGAACACTGAAGCTTTCTTT. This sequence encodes CASRSPNTEAFF.

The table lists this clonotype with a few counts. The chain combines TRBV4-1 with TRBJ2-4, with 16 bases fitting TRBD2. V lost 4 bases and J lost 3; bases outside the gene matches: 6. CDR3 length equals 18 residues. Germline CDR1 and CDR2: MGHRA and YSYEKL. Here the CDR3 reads CASSPGLAGGFGKNIQYF. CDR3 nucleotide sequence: TGCGCCAGCAGCCCGGGACTAGCGGGAGGGTTTGGCAAAAACATTCAGTACTTC.

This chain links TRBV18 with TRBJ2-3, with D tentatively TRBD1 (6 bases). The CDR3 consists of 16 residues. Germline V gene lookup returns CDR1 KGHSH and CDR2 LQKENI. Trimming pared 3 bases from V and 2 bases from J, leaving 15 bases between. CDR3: CASSPFSDSNTDTQYF. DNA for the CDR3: TGTGCCAGCTCACCTTTCTCGGACAGCAACACAGATACGCAGTATTTT.

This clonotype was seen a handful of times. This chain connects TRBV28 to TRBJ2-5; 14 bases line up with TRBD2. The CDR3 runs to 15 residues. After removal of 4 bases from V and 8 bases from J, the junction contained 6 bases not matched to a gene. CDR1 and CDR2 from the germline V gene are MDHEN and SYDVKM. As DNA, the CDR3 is TGTGCCAGCAGTTCCTTCGGGACTAGCGGGAGAACCCAGTACTTC. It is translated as CASSSFGTSGRTQYF.

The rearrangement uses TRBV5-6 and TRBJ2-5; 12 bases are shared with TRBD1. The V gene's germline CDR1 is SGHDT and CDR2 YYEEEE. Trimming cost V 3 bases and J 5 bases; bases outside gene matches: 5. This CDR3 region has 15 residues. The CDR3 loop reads CASSSGTGGWETQYF. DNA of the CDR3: TGTGCCAGCAGCTCCGGGACAGGGGGCTGGGAGACCCAGTACTTC.

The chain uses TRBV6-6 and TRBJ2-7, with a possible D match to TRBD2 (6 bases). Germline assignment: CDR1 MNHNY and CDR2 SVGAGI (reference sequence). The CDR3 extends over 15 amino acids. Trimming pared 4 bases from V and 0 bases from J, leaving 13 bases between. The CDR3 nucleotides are TGTGCCAGCAGTTCCGCGGACGGGAGCTCCTACGAGCAGTACTTC. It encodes CASSSADGSSYEQYF.

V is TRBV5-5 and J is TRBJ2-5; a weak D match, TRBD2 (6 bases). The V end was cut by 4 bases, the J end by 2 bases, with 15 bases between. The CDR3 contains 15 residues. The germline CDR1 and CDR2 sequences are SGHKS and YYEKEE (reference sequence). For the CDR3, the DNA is TGTGCCAGCAGCCAGGTCCTTAGCGGACAAGAGACCCAGTACTTC. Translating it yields CASSQVLSGQETQYF.

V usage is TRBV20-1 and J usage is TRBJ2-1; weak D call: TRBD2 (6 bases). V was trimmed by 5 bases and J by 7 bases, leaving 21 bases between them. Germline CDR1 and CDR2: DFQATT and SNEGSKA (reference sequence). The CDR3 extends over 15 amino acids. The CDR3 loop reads CSADLPGVDQNEQFF. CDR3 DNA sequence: TGCAGTGCTGACCTGCCGGGAGTAGATCAGAATGAGCAGTTCTTC.

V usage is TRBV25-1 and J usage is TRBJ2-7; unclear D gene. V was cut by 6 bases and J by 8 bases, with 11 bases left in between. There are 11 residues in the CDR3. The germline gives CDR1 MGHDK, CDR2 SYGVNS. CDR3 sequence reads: CASRESAKQYF. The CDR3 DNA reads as TGTGCCAGCAGAGAGAGCGCGAAGCAGTACTTC.

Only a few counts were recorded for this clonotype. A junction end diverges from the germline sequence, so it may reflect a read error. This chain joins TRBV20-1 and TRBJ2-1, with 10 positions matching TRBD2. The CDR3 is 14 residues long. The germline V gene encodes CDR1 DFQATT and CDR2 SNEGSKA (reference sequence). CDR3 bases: TGCAGTGCAAGAGTTAGCGGGGGGCTCAATGAGCAGTTCTTC. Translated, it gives CSARVSGGLNEQFF.

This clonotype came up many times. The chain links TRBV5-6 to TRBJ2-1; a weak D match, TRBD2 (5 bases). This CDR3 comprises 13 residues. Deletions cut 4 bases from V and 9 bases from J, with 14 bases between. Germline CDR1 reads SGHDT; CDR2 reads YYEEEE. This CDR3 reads CASSPDYVGEQFF. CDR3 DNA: TGTGCCAGCAGCCCAGACTACGTCGGTGAGCAGTTCTTC.

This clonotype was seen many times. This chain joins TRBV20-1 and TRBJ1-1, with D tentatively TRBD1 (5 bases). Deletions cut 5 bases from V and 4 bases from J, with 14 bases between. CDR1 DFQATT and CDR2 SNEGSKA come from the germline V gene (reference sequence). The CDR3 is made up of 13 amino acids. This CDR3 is CSALEGGGTEAFF. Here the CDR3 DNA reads TGCAGTGCTTTAGAGGGTGGGGGCACTGAAGCTTTCTTT.

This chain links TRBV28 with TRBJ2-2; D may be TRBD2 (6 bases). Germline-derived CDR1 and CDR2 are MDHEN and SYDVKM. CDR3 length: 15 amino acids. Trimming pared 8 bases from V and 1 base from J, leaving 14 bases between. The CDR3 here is CASGSLSGNTGELFF. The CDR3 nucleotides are TGTGCCAGCGGAAGCCTTAGCGGGAACACCGGGGAGCTGTTTTTT. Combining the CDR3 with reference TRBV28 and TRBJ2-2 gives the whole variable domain DVKVTQSSRYLVKRTGEKVFLECVQDMDHENMFWYRQDPGLGLRLIYFSYDVKMKEKGDIPEGYSVSREKKERFSLILESASTNQTSMYLCASGSLSGNTGELFFGEGSRLTVL.

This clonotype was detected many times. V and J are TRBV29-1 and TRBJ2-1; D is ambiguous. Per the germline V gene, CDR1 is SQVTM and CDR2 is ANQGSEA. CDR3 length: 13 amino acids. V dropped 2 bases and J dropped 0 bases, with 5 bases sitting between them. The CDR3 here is CSVEPYSYNEQFF. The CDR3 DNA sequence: TGCAGCGTTGAACCTTACTCCTACAATGAGCAGTTCTTC.

CDR3 nucleotide sequence: TGTGCCAGCAGCCCCGACAGGGTGAACTCCTACGAGCAGTACTTC. Amino acids: CASSPDRVNSYEQYF. The chain has TRBV6-5 and TRBJ2-7; 7 bases agree with TRBD1. With V trimmed by 6 bases and J by 0 bases, 8 bases remained unmatched. The CDR3 extends over 15 amino acids. Germline assignment: CDR1 MNHEY and CDR2 SVGAGI.

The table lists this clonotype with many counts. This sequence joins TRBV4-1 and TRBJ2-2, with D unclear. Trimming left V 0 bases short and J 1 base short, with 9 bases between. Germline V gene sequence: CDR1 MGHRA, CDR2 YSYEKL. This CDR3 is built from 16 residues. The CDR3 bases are TGCGCCAGCAGCCAAGAACGGATTGGGAACACCGGGGAGCTGTTTTTT. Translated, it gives CASSQERIGNTGELFF.

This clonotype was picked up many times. The DNA for the CDR3 is TGTGCCAGCAGCAACCGACAGTCCAATCAGCCCCAGCATTTT. It codes for CASSNRQSNQPQHF. The rearrangement links TRBV6-6 to TRBJ1-5, with D perhaps matching TRBD1 (5 bases). V gave up 6 bases and J gave up 3 bases, with 12 bases separating them. The CDR3 has 14 amino acids. Germline CDR1 MNHNY, CDR2 SVGAGI (reference sequence).

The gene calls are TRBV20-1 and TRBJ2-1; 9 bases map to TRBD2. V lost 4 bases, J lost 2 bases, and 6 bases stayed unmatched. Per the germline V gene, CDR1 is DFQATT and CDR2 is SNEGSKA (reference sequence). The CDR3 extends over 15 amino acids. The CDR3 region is CSANPGTSPYNEQFF. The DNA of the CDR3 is TGCAGTGCTAACCCCGGGACTAGCCCCTACAATGAGCAGTTCTTC.

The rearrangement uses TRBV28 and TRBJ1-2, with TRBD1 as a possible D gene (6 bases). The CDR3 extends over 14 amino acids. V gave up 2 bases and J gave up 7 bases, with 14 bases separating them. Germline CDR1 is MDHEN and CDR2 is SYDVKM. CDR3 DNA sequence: TGTGCCAGCAGTTTAGTACAGGGAGGAGGTGGCTACACCTTC. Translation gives CASSLVQGGGGYTF.

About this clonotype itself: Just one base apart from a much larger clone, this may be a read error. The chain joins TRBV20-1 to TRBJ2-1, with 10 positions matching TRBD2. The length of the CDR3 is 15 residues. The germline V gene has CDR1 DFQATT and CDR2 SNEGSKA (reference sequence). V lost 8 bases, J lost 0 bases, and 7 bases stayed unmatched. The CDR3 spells CSSPASGGSYNEQFF. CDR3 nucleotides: TGCAGTTCTCCTGCTAGCGGGGGCTCCTACAATGAGCAGTTCTTC.

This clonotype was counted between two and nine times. Here the CDR3 reads CSAQDRRRATDTQYF. The CDR3 DNA follows: TGCAGTGCGCAAGACCGTAGGAGGGCGACAGATACGCAGTATTTT. The gene calls are TRBV20-1 and TRBJ2-3; possible D gene TRBD2, 6 bases. The CDR3 totals 15 residues. Germline values: CDR1 DFQATT, CDR2 SNEGSKA (reference sequence). The ends were cut back, 6 bases at V and 3 bases at J, with 19 bases in the middle.